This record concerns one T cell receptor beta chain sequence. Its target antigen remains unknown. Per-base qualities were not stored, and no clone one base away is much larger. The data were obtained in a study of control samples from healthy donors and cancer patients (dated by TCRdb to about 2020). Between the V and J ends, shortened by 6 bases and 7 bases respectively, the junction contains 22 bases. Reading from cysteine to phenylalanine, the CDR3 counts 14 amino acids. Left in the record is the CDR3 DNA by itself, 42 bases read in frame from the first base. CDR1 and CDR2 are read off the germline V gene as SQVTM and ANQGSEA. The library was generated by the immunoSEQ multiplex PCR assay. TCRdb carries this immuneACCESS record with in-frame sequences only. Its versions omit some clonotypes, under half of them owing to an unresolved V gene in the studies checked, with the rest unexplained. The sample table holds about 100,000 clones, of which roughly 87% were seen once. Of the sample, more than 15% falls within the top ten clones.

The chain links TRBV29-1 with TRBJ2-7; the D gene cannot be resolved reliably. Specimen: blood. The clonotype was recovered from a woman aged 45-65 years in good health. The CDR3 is CSVTLSILRREQYF. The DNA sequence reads TGCAGCGTGACCCTCTCTATACTCCGGCGGGAGCAGTACTTC.